These T cell receptor beta chains were read from a single sample in a study of blood T cell repertoires in COVID-19. The protocol was immunoSEQ multiplex PCR, while the TCRdb copy is restricted to in-frame clones and leaves out a portion. The sample consists of about 97,000 clones, more than 75% of them appearing once. Source material: peripheral blood. These receptors came from a man aged 55 to 70 with active or convalescent COVID-19. The CDR3 runs from the conserved cysteine through the conserved F or W. D genes are given only for firm matches. Clone size, where shown, is once, few, many, or a class for clones that have expanded.

clone_size	v_call	d_call	j_call	cdr3_aa	cdr3_nt
few	TRBV19	NA	TRBJ2-7	CASSVGGSLYEQYF	TGTGCCAGTAGTGTGGGGGGATCTCTCTACGAGCAGTACTTC
NA	TRBV7-8	TRBD2	TRBJ2-1	CASSLGLAGFGDYNEQFF	TGTGCCAGCAGCTTAGGTCTAGCGGGTTTTGGGGACTACAATGAGCAGTTCTTC
once	TRBV5-1	TRBD2	TRBJ2-3	CASSLGTSGRAADTQYF	TGCGCCAGCAGCTTGGGGACTAGCGGGAGGGCCGCAGATACGCAGTATTTT
NA	TRBV5-4	TRBD1	TRBJ2-3	CASSLTGQGARTDTQYF	TGTGCCAGCAGCTTAACCGGACAGGGGGCAAGGACAGATACGCAGTATTTT
NA	TRBV11-2	TRBD1	TRBJ1-2	CASSLVRDRGGLNGYTF	TGTGCCAGCAGCTTAGTTCGAGACAGGGGAGGGCTCAATGGCTACACCTTC
NA	TRBV7-2	TRBD2	TRBJ2-1	CASSLTSGTDGEQFF	TGTGCCAGCAGCTTGACTAGCGGGACGGACGGTGAGCAGTTCTTC
NA	TRBV18	TRBD1	TRBJ1-3	CASSPPGTGAGNTIYF	TGTGCCAGCTCACCACCCGGGACAGGGGCTGGAAACACCATATATTTT
NA	TRBV6-1	TRBD1	TRBJ1-2	CASDNNRGIDGYTF	TGTGCCAGCGATAATAACAGGGGGATCGATGGCTACACCTTC
NA	TRBV3-1/TRBV3-2	TRBD1	TRBJ1-3	CASSQRTGAGNTIYF	TGTGCCAGCAGCCAGCGGACAGGGGCTGGAAACACCATATATTTT
NA	TRBV10-1	NA	TRBJ2-3	CASSQSTDTQYF	TGCGCCAGCAGTCAGAGCACAGATACGCAGTATTTT
NA	TRBV4-3	TRBD2	TRBJ2-1	CASSLRLAGSYNEQFF	TGCGCCAGCAGCTTAAGGCTAGCGGGATCCTACAATGAGCAGTTCTTC
NA	TRBV4-1	NA	TRBJ1-6	CASSQVRPGYNSPLHF	TGCGCCAGCAGCCAAGTTAGGCCAGGATATAATTCACCCCTCCACTTT
NA	TRBV7-2	NA	TRBJ2-1	CASRETTGRYNEQFF	TGTGCCAGCAGAGAGACGACAGGCAGGTACAATGAGCAGTTCTTC
NA	TRBV2	TRBD2	TRBJ2-7	CASSGTSGYYSSYEQYF	TGTGCCAGCAGTGGTACTAGCGGGTACTATAGCTCCTACGAGCAGTACTTC
NA	TRBV14	NA	TRBJ2-1	CASSQGGLDEQFF	TGTGCCAGCAGCCAAGGGGGGCTGGATGAGCAGTTCTTC
NA	TRBV18	NA	TRBJ1-1	CASSPSGDRTEAFF	TGTGCCAGCTCACCAAGCGGGGATCGGACTGAAGCTTTCTTT
once	TRBV2	TRBD1	TRBJ2-7	CASSIPTDRGYEQYF	TGTGCCAGCAGTATTCCCACTGACAGGGGTTACGAGCAGTACTTC
NA	TRBV4-3	NA	TRBJ1-3	CASSPSLTGGGNTIYF	TGCGCCAGCAGCCCTAGCCTGACGGGAGGTGGAAACACCATATATTTT
once	TRBV5-8	NA	TRBJ1-2	CASNGQIEWYGYTF	TGTGCCAGCAACGGACAGATTGAATGGTATGGCTACACCTTC
NA	TRBV7-9	NA	TRBJ1-5	CASSLADRRQPQHF	TGTGCCAGCAGCTTAGCGGACAGAAGGCAGCCCCAGCATTTT
once	TRBV5-1	NA	TRBJ2-2	CASRGLVNTGELFF	TGCGCCAGCCGCGGGTTGGTGAACACCGGGGAGCTGTTTTTT
NA	TRBV12-5	NA	TRBJ2-7	CASGLGAGGSYEQYF	TGTGCTAGTGGTTTGGGGGCAGGGGGGTCCTACGAGCAGTACTTC
NA	TRBV19	NA	TRBJ1-1	CASSRGGAVQAFF	TGTGCCAGTAGTAGGGGGGGGGCCGTTCAAGCTTTCTTT
NA	TRBV9	TRBD1	TRBJ1-2	CASSVATGDYGYTF	TGTGCCAGCAGCGTAGCGACAGGGGACTATGGCTACACCTTC
NA	TRBV18	TRBD1	TRBJ2-2	CASSPGQGAAGELFF	TGTGCCAGCTCACCCGGACAGGGGGCGGCCGGGGAGCTGTTTTTT
NA	TRBV2	TRBD2	TRBJ2-1	CASSDSAGGDNEQFF	TGTGCCAGCAGTGATTCTGCGGGGGGGGACAATGAGCAGTTCTTC
once	TRBV29-1	TRBD1	TRBJ2-1	CSAEGQGSISAQFF	TGCAGCGCCGAGGGACAGGGTTCGATTAGTGCGCAGTTCTTC
NA	TRBV5-4	TRBD2	TRBJ2-3	CASSLMSGRVTDTQYF	TGTGCCAGCAGCTTAATGAGCGGGAGGGTCACAGATACGCAGTATTTT
NA	TRBV18	TRBD1	TRBJ2-3	CASSPRQGSTDTQYF	TGTGCCAGCTCACCTCGACAGGGAAGCACAGATACGCAGTATTTT
NA	TRBV5-1	TRBD1	TRBJ1-1	CASSFGRGQGRAEAFF	TGCGCCAGCAGCTTTGGACGAGGACAGGGACGTGCTGAAGCTTTCTTT
NA	TRBV5-1	TRBD1	TRBJ2-3	CASSSQGYADTQYF	TGCGCCAGCAGTTCACAGGGGTACGCAGATACGCAGTATTTT
NA	TRBV6-5	TRBD1	TRBJ2-4	CASSYRDRGSYKEYF	TGTGCCAGCAGTTATAGGGACAGGGGGAGTTATAAGGAGTACTTC
NA	TRBV2	NA	TRBJ1-1	CASKDPGAMNTEAFF	TGTGCCAGCAAAGACCCTGGAGCAATGAACACTGAAGCTTTCTTT
NA	TRBV5-1	NA	TRBJ1-1	CASSSGITRVKDTEAFF	TGCGCCAGCAGCTCCGGGATTACCCGGGTCAAGGACACTGAAGCTTTCTTT
NA	TRBV4-1	NA	TRBJ2-7	CASSQDFSGGLYEQYF	TGCGCCAGCAGCCAAGACTTTAGCGGTGGCCTCTACGAGCAGTACTTC
NA	TRBV12-3/TRBV12-4	NA	TRBJ2-7	CASSAGYEQYF	TGTGCCAGCAGTGCGGGATACGAGCAGTACTTC
NA	TRBV5-5	NA	TRBJ1-2	CASSLAGKGYTF	TGTGCCAGCAGCTTGGCCGGGAAGGGCTACACCTTC
NA	TRBV5-6	TRBD1	TRBJ1-5	CASSLGTGGYQPQHF	TGTGCCAGCAGCTTGGGGACAGGGGGTTATCAGCCCCAGCATTTT
NA	TRBV5-5	TRBD1	TRBJ1-2	CASSIDRGANYGYTF	TGTGCCAGCAGTATTGACAGGGGAGCTAACTATGGCTACACCTTC
NA	TRBV19	NA	TRBJ2-3	CASRFDSSTDTQYF	TGTGCCAGTAGGTTCGACAGTAGCACAGATACGCAGTATTTT
NA	TRBV5-3	NA	TRBJ2-3	CARSFGGARDTDTQYF	TGTGCCAGAAGCTTTGGAGGGGCTAGAGACACAGATACGCAGTATTTT
few	TRBV11-3	TRBD2	TRBJ2-3	CASSFGKTSGSTDTQYF	TGTGCCAGCAGCTTCGGAAAGACTAGCGGATCCACAGATACGCAGTATTTT
once	TRBV28	NA	TRBJ1-5	CASSLVDQPQHF	TGTGCCAGCAGTTTGGTAGATCAGCCCCAGCATTTT
once	TRBV3-1/TRBV3-2	TRBD1	TRBJ2-1	CASSPGDSPYNEQFF	TGTGCCAGCAGCCCTGGGGACAGCCCCTACAATGAGCAGTTCTTC
NA	TRBV6-5	TRBD1	TRBJ1-6	CASRPDRAGNSPLHF	TGTGCCAGCAGACCGGACAGGGCAGGCAATTCACCCCTCCACTTT
few	TRBV5-1	TRBD1	TRBJ1-4	CASSWGQGYEKLFF	TGCGCCAGCAGCTGGGGACAGGGTTATGAAAAACTGTTTTTT
NA	TRBV14	NA	TRBJ2-1	CASSQDQGLRQFF	TGTGCCAGCAGCCAAGATCAGGGGCTACGGCAGTTCTTC
NA	TRBV5-4	TRBD1	TRBJ1-5	CASSLGTGNQPQHF	TGTGCCAGCAGCTTGGGGACAGGGAATCAGCCCCAGCATTTT
once	TRBV4-3	NA	TRBJ1-6	CASSQDRTEPLHF	TGCGCCAGCAGCCAAGATCGAACAGAACCCCTCCACTTT